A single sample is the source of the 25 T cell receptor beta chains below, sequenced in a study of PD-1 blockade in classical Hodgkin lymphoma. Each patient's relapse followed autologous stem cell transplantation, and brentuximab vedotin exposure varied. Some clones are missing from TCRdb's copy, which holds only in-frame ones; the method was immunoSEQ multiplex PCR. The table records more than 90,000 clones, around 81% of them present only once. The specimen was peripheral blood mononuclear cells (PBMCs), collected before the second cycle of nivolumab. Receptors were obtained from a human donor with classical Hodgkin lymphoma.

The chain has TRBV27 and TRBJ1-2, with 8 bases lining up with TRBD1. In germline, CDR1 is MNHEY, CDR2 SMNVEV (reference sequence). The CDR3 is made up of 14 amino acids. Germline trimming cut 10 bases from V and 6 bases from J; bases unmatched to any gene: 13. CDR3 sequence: CATQAPDRGNGYTF. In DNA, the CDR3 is TGTGCCACCCAGGCGCCTGACAGGGGTAATGGCTACACCTTC.

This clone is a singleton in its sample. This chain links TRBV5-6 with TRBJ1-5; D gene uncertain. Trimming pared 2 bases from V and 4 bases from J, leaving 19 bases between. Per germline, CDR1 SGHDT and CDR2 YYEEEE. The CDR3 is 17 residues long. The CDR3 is CASSLGPHRMGNQPQHF. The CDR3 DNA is TGTGCCAGCAGCTTAGGGCCCCACCGGATGGGGAATCAGCCCCAGCATTTT.

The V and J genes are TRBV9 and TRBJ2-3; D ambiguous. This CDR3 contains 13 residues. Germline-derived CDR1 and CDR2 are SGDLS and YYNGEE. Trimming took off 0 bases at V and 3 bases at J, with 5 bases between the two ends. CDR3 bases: TGTGCCAGCAGCGTAGGAACAACAGATACGCAGTATTTT. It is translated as CASSVGTTDTQYF. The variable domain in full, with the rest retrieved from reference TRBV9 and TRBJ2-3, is DSGVTQTPKHLITATGQRVTLRCSPRSGDLSVYWYQQSLDQGLQFLIQYYNGEERAKGNILERFSAQQFPDLHSELNLSSLELGDSALYFCASSVGTTDTQYFGPGTRLTVL.

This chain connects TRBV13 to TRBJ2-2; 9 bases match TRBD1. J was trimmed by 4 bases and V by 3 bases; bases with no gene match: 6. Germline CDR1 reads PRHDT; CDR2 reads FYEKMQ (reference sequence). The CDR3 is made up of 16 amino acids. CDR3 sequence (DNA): TGTGCCAGCAGCTTGACCGACAGGGGGAGCACCGGGGAGCTGTTTTTT. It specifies CASSLTDRGSTGELFF.

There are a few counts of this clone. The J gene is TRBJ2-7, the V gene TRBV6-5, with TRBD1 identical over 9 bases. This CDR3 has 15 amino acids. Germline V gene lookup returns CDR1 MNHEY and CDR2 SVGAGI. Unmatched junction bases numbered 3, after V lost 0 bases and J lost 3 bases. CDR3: CASSYSGTGHYEQYF. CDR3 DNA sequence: TGTGCCAGCAGTTACTCCGGGACAGGGCACTACGAGCAGTACTTC.

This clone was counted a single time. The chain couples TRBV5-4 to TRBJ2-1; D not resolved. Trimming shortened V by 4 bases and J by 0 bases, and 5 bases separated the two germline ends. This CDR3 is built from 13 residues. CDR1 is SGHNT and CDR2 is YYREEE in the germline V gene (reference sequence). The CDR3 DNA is TGTGCCAGCAGCGGCGACTCCTACAATGAGCAGTTCTTC. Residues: CASSGDSYNEQFF.

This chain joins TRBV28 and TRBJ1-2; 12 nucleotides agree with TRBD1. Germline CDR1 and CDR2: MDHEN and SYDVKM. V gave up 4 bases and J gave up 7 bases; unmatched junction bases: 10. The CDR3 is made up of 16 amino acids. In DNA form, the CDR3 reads TGTGCCAGCAGTTCCCCCCTTGGGACAGGGGGCTCTGGCTACACCTTC. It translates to CASSSPLGTGGSGYTF.

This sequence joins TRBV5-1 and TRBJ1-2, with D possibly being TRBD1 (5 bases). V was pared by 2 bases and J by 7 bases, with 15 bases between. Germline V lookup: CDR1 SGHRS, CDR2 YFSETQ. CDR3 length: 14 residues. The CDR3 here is CASSLGEGASGYTF. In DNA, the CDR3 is TGCGCCAGCAGCTTAGGGGAGGGTGCGTCTGGCTACACCTTC.

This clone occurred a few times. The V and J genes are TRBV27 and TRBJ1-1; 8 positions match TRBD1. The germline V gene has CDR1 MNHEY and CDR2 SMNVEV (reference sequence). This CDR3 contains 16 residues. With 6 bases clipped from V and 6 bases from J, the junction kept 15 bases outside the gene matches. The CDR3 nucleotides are TGTGCCAGCAGCCCCGGACAGGGTGTATATCGCGCTGAAGCTTTCTTT. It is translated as CASSPGQGVYRAEAFF.

The CDR3 sequence: CASKGHPNTEAFF. The CDR3 nucleotides are TGTGCCAGCAAGGGACACCCGAACACTGAAGCTTTCTTT. V gene TRBV7-2 combines with J gene TRBJ1-1; a possible D gene is TRBD1 (6 bases). This CDR3 has 13 residues. V lost 7 bases and J lost 1, with 10 bases in between. Germline-derived CDR1 and CDR2 are SGHTA and FQGNSA.

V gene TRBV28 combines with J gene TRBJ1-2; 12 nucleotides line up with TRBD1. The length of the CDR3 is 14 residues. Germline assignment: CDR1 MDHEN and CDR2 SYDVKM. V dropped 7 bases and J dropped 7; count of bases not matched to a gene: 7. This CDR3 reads CASTALGQGAGYTF. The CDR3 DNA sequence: TGTGCCAGCACCGCCCTGGGACAGGGGGCTGGCTACACCTTC.

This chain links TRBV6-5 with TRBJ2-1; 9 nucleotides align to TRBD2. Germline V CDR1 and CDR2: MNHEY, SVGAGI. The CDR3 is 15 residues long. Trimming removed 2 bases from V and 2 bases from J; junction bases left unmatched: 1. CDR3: CASSYAGGAYNEQFF. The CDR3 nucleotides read TGTGCCAGCAGTTACGCGGGAGGGGCCTACAATGAGCAGTTCTTC.

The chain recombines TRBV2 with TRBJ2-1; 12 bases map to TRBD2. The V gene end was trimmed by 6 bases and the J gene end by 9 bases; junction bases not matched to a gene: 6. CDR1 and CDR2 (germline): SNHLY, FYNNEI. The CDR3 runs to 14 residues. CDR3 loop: CASRPRTSGTEQFF. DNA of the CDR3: TGTGCCAGCAGGCCTCGGACTAGCGGGACTGAGCAGTTCTTC.

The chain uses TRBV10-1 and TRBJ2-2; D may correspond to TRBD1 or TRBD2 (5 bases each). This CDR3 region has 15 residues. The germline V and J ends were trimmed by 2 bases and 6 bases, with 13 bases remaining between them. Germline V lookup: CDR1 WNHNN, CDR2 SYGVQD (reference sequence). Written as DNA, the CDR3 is TGCGCCAGCAGTGAGCCGGGACGGTCCGCCGGGGAGCTGTTTTTT. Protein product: CASSEPGRSAGELFF.

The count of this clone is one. The CDR3 reads CASSIIAGGTGELFF. The CDR3 nucleotides are TGTGCCAGTAGTATAATAGCGGGAGGAACCGGGGAGCTGTTTTTT. The chain is built from TRBV19 and TRBJ2-2; TRBD2 aligns across 10 bases. The CDR3 is made up of 15 amino acids. V trimming: 2 bases; J trimming: 5 bases; junction bases outside the gene matches: 2. CDR1 LNHDA and CDR2 SQIVND come from the germline V gene (reference sequence).

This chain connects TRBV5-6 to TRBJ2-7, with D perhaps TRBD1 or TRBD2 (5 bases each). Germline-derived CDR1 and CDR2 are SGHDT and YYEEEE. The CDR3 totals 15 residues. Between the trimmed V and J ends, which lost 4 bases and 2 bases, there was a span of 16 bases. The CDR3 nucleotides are TGTGCCAGCAGCCCGGTCGGGACCGCCACCTACGAGCAGTACTTC. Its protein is CASSPVGTATYEQYF.

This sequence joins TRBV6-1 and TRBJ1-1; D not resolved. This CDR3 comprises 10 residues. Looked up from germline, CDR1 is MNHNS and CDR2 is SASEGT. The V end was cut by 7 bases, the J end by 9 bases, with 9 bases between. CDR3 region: CASNQFQAFF. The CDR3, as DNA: TGTGCCAGCAACCAATTCCAAGCTTTCTTT.

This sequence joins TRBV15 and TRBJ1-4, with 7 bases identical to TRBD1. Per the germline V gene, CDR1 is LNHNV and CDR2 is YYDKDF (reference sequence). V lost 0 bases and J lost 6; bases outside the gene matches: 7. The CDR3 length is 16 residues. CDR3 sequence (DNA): TGTGCCACCAGCAGAGAGAGGAGGGGGCCGGATGAAAAACTGTTTTTT. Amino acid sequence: CATSRERRGPDEKLFF.

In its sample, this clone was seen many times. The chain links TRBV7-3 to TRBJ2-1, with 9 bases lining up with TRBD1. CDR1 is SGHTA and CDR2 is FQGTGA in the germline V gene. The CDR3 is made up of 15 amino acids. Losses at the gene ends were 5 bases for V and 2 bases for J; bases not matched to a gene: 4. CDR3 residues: CASSVTGGPYNEQFF. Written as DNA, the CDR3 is TGTGCCAGCAGCGTGACAGGGGGTCCCTACAATGAGCAGTTCTTC.

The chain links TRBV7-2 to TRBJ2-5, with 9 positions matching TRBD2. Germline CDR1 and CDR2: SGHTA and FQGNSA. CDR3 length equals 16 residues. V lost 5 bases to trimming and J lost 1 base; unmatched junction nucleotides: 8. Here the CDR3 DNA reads TGTGCCAGCAGCAAGGGGAGACTAGCGGCCCAAGAGACCCAGTACTTC. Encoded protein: CASSKGRLAAQETQYF.

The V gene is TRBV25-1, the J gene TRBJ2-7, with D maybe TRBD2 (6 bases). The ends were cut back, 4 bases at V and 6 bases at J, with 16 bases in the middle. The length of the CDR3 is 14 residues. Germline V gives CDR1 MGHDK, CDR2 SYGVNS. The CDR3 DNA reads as TGTGCCAGCAGTGTTCTCTGGGGACTTGGCGAGCAGTACTTC. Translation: CASSVLWGLGEQYF.

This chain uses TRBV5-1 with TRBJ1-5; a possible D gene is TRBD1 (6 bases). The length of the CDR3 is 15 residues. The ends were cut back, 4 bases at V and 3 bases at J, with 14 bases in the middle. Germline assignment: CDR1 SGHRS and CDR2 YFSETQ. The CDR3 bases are TGCGCCAGCAGCCCTCAGGGGAGTCACAATCAGCCCCAGCATTTT. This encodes CASSPQGSHNQPQHF.

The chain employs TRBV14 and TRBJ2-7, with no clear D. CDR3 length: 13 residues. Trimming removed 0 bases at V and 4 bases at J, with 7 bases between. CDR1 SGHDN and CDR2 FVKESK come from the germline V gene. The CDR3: CASSQDWGYEQYF. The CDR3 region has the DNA TGTGCCAGCAGCCAAGATTGGGGTTACGAGCAGTACTTC.

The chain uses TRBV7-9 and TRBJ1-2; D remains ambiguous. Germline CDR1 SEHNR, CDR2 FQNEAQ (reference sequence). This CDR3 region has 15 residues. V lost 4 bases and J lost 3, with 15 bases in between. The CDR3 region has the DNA TGTGCCAGCAGCTCCGGTGCCGCGTCGGACTATGGCTACACCTTC. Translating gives CASSSGAASDYGYTF.

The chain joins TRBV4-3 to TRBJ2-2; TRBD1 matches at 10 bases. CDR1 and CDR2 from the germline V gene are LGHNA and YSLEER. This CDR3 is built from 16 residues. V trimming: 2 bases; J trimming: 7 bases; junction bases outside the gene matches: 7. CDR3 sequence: CASSQQTGQGIGELFF. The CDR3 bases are TGCGCCAGCAGCCAACAAACGGGACAGGGGATCGGGGAGCTGTTTTTT.